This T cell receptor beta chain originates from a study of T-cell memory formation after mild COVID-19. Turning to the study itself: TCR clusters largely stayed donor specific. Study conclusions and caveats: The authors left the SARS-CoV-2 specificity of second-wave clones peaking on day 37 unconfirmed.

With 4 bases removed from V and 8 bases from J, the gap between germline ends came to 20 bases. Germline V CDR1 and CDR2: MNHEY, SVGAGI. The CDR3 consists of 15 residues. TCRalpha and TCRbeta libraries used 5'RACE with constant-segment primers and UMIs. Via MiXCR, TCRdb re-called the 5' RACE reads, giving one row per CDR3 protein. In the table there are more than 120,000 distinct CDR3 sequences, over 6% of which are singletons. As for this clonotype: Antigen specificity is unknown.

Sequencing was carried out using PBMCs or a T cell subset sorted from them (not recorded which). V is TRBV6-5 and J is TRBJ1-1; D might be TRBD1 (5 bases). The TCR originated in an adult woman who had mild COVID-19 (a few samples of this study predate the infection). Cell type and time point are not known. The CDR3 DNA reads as TGTGCCAGCAGTTCCCTGGGCAGGGACTTAATAGAAGCTTTCTTT. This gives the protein CASSSLGRDLIEAFF.